The sequence of this T cell receptor (beta chain) was determined in a study of naive and memory T cell subsets. Study conclusions and caveats: Especially in CD8 cells, naive repertoires contained a few larger clonotypes, possibly CD45RA-re-expressing memory cells.

A note on this clonotype: What it recognizes is unknown.

An equimolar mix of two oligonucleotides served as the beta constant-region primer for TRBC1 and TRBC2. The ligated cDNA underwent four PCR rounds using SP2 and nested alpha and beta constant-region primers. TCRdb reanalysed the UMI-ligation and nested PCR reads using MiXCR and keeps one entry per CDR3 protein. Altogether around 83,000 distinct CDR3 sequences are present, 11% being singletons, with the ten largest covering 0.13%. This CDR3 comprises 13 residues. Per germline, CDR1 DFQATT and CDR2 SNEGSKA (reference sequence). The V segment lost 7 bases and the J segment 5 bases; nucleotides outside the gene matches: 6.

V usage is TRBV20-1 and J usage is TRBJ1-5; 9 positions agree with TRBD1. Sequenced input: naive CD4+ T cells from blood. The source of this sequence is a human donor in good health. The CDR3, as DNA: TGCAGTGTTCCGGGACAGGGACATCAGCCCCAGCATTTT. Protein: CSVPGQGHQPQHF.